This T cell receptor (beta chain) was recorded in a study of blood T cell repertoires in COVID-19. Turning to the study itself: Collection of acute and convalescent COVID-19 samples took place in the United States, Italy and Spain. From T cells, B-cell-depleted T cells, or PBMCs came the material, which was cDNA or gDNA.

Clones were sequenced by immunoSEQ multiplex PCR, and TCRdb holds only the in-frame ones, with some missing. The data show about 94,000 clones, approximately 80% seen once. V lost 6 bases and J lost 2, with 10 bases in between. The CDR3 consists of 13 residues. The chain uses TRBV12-3 or TRBV12-4 and TRBJ2-5; D remains unclear. Sequencing was performed on peripheral blood. This clonotype was sampled from a woman older than 75 with acute or convalescent COVID-19. This CDR3 is CASSPFFQETQYF. Written as DNA, the CDR3 is TGTGCCAGCAGCCCTTTTTTTCAAGAGACCCAGTACTTC.